This entry describes one T cell receptor (beta chain). Its specificity is unknown. Authors' data handling: ImmunoSEQ junction-only sequences lacked quality scores, so their filtering differed. The assay was immunoSEQ multiplex PCR, and TCRdb's table has in-frame clones only and misses some. Clone size and V and J calls were adopted from that table, with D and trimming inferred from the DNA. In the table there are more than 2,000,000 clones, more than 80% of which are singletons. The sample is drawn from a study of shared clonotypes between healthy human individuals. The wider study: Researchers assigned three CD4 naive, three CD4 memory, two CD8 naive and one CD8 memory plate to each donor. Study-wide findings and caveats: With few donors, the genetic and exposure-history diversity represented was limited. Rarefaction indicated that sorted-subset sequencing remained incomplete although depth was large.

Trimming removed 4 bases from V and 0 bases from J, with 13 bases in between. This CDR3 contains 16 residues. Germline V gene sequence: CDR1 LGHNA, CDR2 YSLEER. The sequence was obtained from a man aged 18 to 30 in good health. Some clones in this sample may be carry-over from other donors' samples. The chain joins TRBV4-3 to TRBJ2-1; D assignment may be TRBD1 or TRBD2 (5 bases each). Sequencing input: naive CD4+ T cells from PBMCs. Described subset: CD45RA+ positively selected. Here the CDR3 reads CASSRQWGSSYNEQFF. DNA for the CDR3: TGCGCCAGCAGCCGGCAGTGGGGGAGCTCCTACAATGAGCAGTTCTTC.